The 25 T cell receptor beta chains reported below all come from one sample, sequenced in a study of T cells in Graves' hyperthyroidism and ophthalmopathy. Amplification of TCR beta CDR3 regions was performed using RNA transcripts as template. TCR CDR3 underwent first-round RT-PCR with the HTBI primer set. From the multiplex PCR reads, TCRdb called clonotypes with MiXCR, one entry per CDR3 protein. The sample contains about 360,000 distinct CDR3 sequences, around a sixth of which appear only once. Specimen: blood. All receptors come from a woman aged 18-29 years with Graves' hyperthyroidism that later progressed to Graves' ophthalmopathy.

The gene calls are TRBV7-8 and TRBJ2-7; the D is unclear. V was pared by 2 bases and J by 3 bases, with 17 bases between. The CDR3 runs 16 residues. CDR1 and CDR2 (germline): SGHVS, FQNEAQ. DNA of the CDR3: TGTGCCAGCAGCTTAATGAAGCCTCCCCTCCTCTACGAGCAGTACTTC. Its protein product is CASSLMKPPLLYEQYF.

As concerns this clonotype: A much more abundant neighbour one base away suggests this may be a read error. V and J are TRBV20-1 and TRBJ2-3, with 8 bases aligning to TRBD1. Germline V gene lookup returns CDR1 DFQATT and CDR2 SNEGSKA (reference sequence). This CDR3 has 13 amino acids. The CDR3 nucleotides read TGCAGTCCTGGACAGGGTGGGACAGATACGCACTATTTT. Encoded protein: CSPGQGGTDTHYF.

This clonotype was recorded many times. The chain combines TRBV4-3 with TRBJ2-7, with 10 bases fitting TRBD2. Trimming at V came to 0 bases and at J to 4 bases, leaving 3 bases not matched to a gene. CDR1 is LGHNA and CDR2 is YSLEER in the germline V gene. CDR3 size: 15 residues. In DNA, the CDR3 is TGCGCCAGCAGCCAAGATAAAGCGGGAGGGTACGAGCAGTACTTC. Protein sequence: CASSQDKAGGYEQYF.

This rearrangement joins TRBV12-3 or TRBV12-4 to TRBJ2-3; 11 positions agree with TRBD2. Trimming cost V 3 bases and J 4 bases; bases outside gene matches: 6. The CDR3 spans 16 residues. Here the CDR3 DNA reads TGTGCCAGCAGTTTGGTAGCGGGAGGGCGCCCAGATACGCAGTATTTT. Protein product: CASSLVAGGRPDTQYF.

A few counts support this clonotype. The J gene is TRBJ2-4, the V gene TRBV29-1; D remains unclear. Looked up from germline, CDR1 is SQVTM and CDR2 is ANQGSEA. The CDR3 is made up of 12 amino acids. Trimming removed 4 bases at V and 0 bases at J, with 4 bases between. The CDR3 DNA follows: TGCAGCGTTGCCGGAGCCAAAAACATTCAGTACTTC. This sequence encodes CSVAGAKNIQYF. The entire variable domain, with the rest obtained from reference TRBV29-1 and TRBJ2-4, is as follows: SAVISQKPSRDICQRGTSLTIQCQVDSQVTMMFWYRQQPGQSLTLIATANQGSEATYESGFVIDKFPISRPNLTFSTLTVSNMSPEDSSIYLCSVAGAKNIQYFGAGTRLSVL.

This clonotype was seen at least ten times. The rearrangement joins TRBV5-1 to TRBJ2-7; a possible D gene is TRBD1 (11 bases). The V end lost 0 bases, the J end lost 0 bases, and 28 bases lay between the germline ends. The CDR3 has 21 residues. Germline V gene sequence: CDR1 SGHRS, CDR2 YFSETQ. DNA for the CDR3: TGCGCCAGCAGCTTGGGGACAGGGGGCTCCCTCTCTAGCGGGAGCTCCTACGAGCAGTACTTC. Translated, it gives CASSLGTGGSLSSGSSYEQYF.

The table lists this clonotype with many counts. The chain recombines TRBV10-3 with TRBJ1-1, with D maybe TRBD1 (5 bases). The CDR3 contains 14 residues. V shed 9 bases and J shed 7 bases, with 21 bases lying between them. CDR1 and CDR2 from the germline V gene are ENHRY and SYGVKD. This CDR3 is CAIRDSAARVEAFF. The CDR3 DNA sequence: TGTGCCATTCGGGACTCCGCAGCGAGGGTTGAAGCTTTCTTT.

This clonotype was seen a handful of times. The V call is TRBV20-1, the J call TRBJ1-2; D is perhaps TRBD1 (5 bases). The CDR3 length is 13 residues. The germline gives CDR1 DFQATT, CDR2 SNEGSKA (reference sequence). The CDR3 DNA sequence: TGCGGGGCCGATGAGCCTCCTCCCTATGGCTACACCTTC. Its translation: CGADEPPPYGYTF.

This clonotype was seen ten or more times. This sequence joins TRBV30 and TRBJ2-7; the D gene could be TRBD1 or TRBD2 (5 bases each). Between the trimmed V and J ends, which lost 3 bases and 4 bases, there was a span of 10 bases. Germline assignment: CDR1 GTSNPN and CDR2 SVGIG (reference sequence). The CDR3 has 12 residues. The CDR3 here is CAWSGGQYEQYF. The CDR3 coding sequence is TGTGCCTGGAGCGGAGGACAATACGAGCAGTACTTC.

This clonotype appeared many times. The chain recombines TRBV6-1 with TRBJ2-7; D possibly corresponds to TRBD1 (6 bases). CDR1 is MNHNS and CDR2 is SASEGT in the germline V gene. The length of the CDR3 is 13 residues. The germline V and J ends were trimmed by 6 bases and 1 base, with 10 bases remaining between them. This CDR3 reads CASRRTVSYEQYF. Here the CDR3 DNA reads TGTGCCAGCAGGAGGACAGTGTCCTACGAGCAGTACTTC.

This clonotype was counted at least ten times. The chain couples TRBV11-3 to TRBJ1-2; 8 bases align to TRBD1. Looked up from germline, CDR1 is SGHNT and CDR2 is YENEEA. V lost 0 bases to trimming and J lost 4 bases; unmatched junction nucleotides: 7. The CDR3 consists of 16 residues. The CDR3 bases are TGTGCCAGCAGCTTAGACCCGACAGGGGTTGGCTATGGCTACACCTTC. Translating gives CASSLDPTGVGYGYTF.

This clonotype was counted at least ten times. The V gene is TRBV20-1, the J gene TRBJ2-3; D is unclear. The germline gives CDR1 DFQATT, CDR2 SNEGSKA (reference sequence). V lost 7 bases and J 2 bases, leaving 13 bases between the germline ends. The CDR3 totals 13 residues. CDR3 in amino acids: CSVPEKPTDTQYF. The CDR3 DNA reads TGCAGTGTTCCGGAGAAACCCACAGATACGCAGTATTTT.

The table lists this clonotype with many counts. This chain joins TRBV28 and TRBJ1-1, with D tentatively TRBD1 (5 bases). The V gene's germline CDR1 is MDHEN and CDR2 SYDVKM. V was pared by 3 bases and J by 2 bases, with 10 bases between. The CDR3 runs to 14 residues. The CDR3 nucleotides are TGTGCCAGCAGTTTTGCGGGACCCAACACTGAAGCTTTCTTT. Translating gives CASSFAGPNTEAFF.

This clonotype was found many times. The chain joins TRBV7-9 to TRBJ1-1, with D hard to call. The CDR3 covers 15 residues. V lost 7 bases and J 1 base, leaving 16 bases between the germline ends. Germline V gene sequence: CDR1 SEHNR, CDR2 FQNEAQ (reference sequence). Written as DNA, the CDR3 is TGTGCCAGCAACTATATGATTGGGGAGAACACTGAAGCTTTCTTT. Protein: CASNYMIGENTEAFF.

The CDR3 region is CASSFPGLAGGLGNEQFF. CDR3 sequence (DNA): TGTGCCAGCAGTTTCCCGGGACTAGCGGGAGGCCTGGGGAATGAGCAGTTCTTC. The rearrangement links TRBV28 to TRBJ2-1, with 15 bases aligning to TRBD2. The germline gives CDR1 MDHEN, CDR2 SYDVKM. V gave up 3 bases and J gave up 7 bases; unmatched junction bases: 10. The CDR3 contains 18 residues.

There are many counts of this clonotype. J is TRBJ2-7 and V is TRBV11-2; D unresolved. CDR1 SGHAT and CDR2 FQNNGV come from the germline V gene. The ends were cut back, 7 bases at V and 6 bases at J, with 16 bases in the middle. This CDR3 contains 13 residues. The CDR3 DNA sequence: TGTGCCAGCACCCCCTCACATTTGGGCGAGCAGTACTTC. Translation: CASTPSHLGEQYF.

This clonotype was observed many times. The V and J genes are TRBV6-1 and TRBJ1-2; 11 bases align to TRBD1. The ends lost 5 bases at V and 6 bases at J; junction bases unmatched: 8. Germline values: CDR1 MNHNS, CDR2 SASEGT. The CDR3 runs 15 residues. CDR3 residues: CASSPWTGGVNGYTF. The CDR3 DNA reads as TGTGCCAGCAGTCCGTGGACAGGGGGCGTTAATGGCTACACCTTC.

Turning to this clonotype: The CDR3 ends on some other residue instead of the conserved phenylalanine or tryptophan, so this is likely a read error. The chain carries TRBV4-1 and TRBJ2-7, with D hard to call. CDR1 is MGHRA and CDR2 is YSYEKL in the germline V gene. CDR3 length: 13 residues. With 2 bases removed from V and 0 bases from J, the gap between germline ends came to 5 bases. In DNA form, the CDR3 reads TGCGCCAGCAGCCAACAGGTCTCCTACGAGCAGTACTTG. Translation gives CASSQQVSYEQYL.

This clonotype was counted at least ten times. V and J are TRBV5-4 and TRBJ2-1, with 10 bases matching TRBD2. The germline V gene has CDR1 SGHNT and CDR2 YYREEE (reference sequence). CDR3 size: 17 residues. J gave up 0 bases and V 3 bases, and 6 bases lay outside the gene matches. The CDR3 here is CASSSVSGRFSYNEQFF. The CDR3 DNA reads as TGTGCCAGCAGCTCGGTTAGCGGGAGGTTCTCCTACAATGAGCAGTTCTTC.

This chain connects TRBV29-1 to TRBJ1-1; possible D gene TRBD1, 5 bases. The CDR3 contains 14 residues. CDR1 is SQVTM, CDR2 ANQGSEA, per germline. Trimming took off 4 bases at V and 1 base at J, with 13 bases between the two ends. CDR3 in DNA: TGCAGCGTTGCCAGGGCAGTTGGGAACACTGAAGCTTTCTTT. Translation gives CSVARAVGNTEAFF.

This clonotype occurred a few times. This chain uses TRBV9 with TRBJ1-5; D uncertain. This CDR3 has 15 residues. The V end lost 0 bases, the J end lost 1 base, and 8 bases lay between the germline ends. Germline CDR1 reads SGDLS; CDR2 reads YYNGEE. CDR3 in DNA: TGTGCCAGCAGCGTAGGTTTGGGGAGCAATCAGCCCCAGCATTTT. Protein sequence: CASSVGLGSNQPQHF.

This clonotype has a count of ten or more. This chain connects TRBV20-1 to TRBJ2-7; the match to TRBD2 covers 8 bases. With 4 bases clipped from V and 5 bases from J, the junction kept 10 bases outside the gene matches. There are 14 residues in the CDR3. From germline, CDR1 is DFQATT and CDR2 SNEGSKA (reference sequence). The CDR3 nucleotides read TGCAGTGCTACCCTTAGAGCGGGAGTGAACGAGCAGTACTTC. Amino acids: CSATLRAGVNEQYF.

This clonotype was seen at least ten times. This chain links TRBV2 with TRBJ2-7; possibly TRBD1 for D (6 bases). CDR3 size: 16 residues. V gave up 8 bases and J gave up 2 bases, with 22 bases separating them. Germline V gene data show CDR1 as SNHLY and CDR2 as FYNNEI. CDR3 protein: CASLQGLALIAYEQYF. CDR3 sequence (DNA): TGTGCCAGCCTACAGGGTTTAGCGTTAATTGCCTACGAGCAGTACTTC.

This clonotype has more than one count but fewer than ten. One base away lies a much larger clone, so this may be a sequencing read error. The V call is TRBV20-1, the J call TRBJ2-7; TRBD1 is a possible D gene (5 bases). The CDR3 has 15 amino acids. The germline gives CDR1 DFQATT, CDR2 SNEGSKA (reference sequence). V shed 2 bases and J shed 0 bases, with 14 bases lying between them. CDR3 region: CSARPAQGCSYEQYF. CDR3 DNA sequence: TGCAGTGCTAGACCCGCCCAGGGTTGCTCCTACGAGCAGTACTTC.

The chain has TRBV27 and TRBJ2-1; D gene uncertain. This CDR3 contains 14 residues. The germline CDR1 and CDR2 sequences are MNHEY and SMNVEV (reference sequence). V was pared by 7 bases and J by 5 bases, with 15 bases between. CDR3 protein: CASTKAQANNEQFF. The CDR3 nucleotides read TGTGCCAGCACAAAGGCGCAGGCTAACAATGAGCAGTTCTTC.